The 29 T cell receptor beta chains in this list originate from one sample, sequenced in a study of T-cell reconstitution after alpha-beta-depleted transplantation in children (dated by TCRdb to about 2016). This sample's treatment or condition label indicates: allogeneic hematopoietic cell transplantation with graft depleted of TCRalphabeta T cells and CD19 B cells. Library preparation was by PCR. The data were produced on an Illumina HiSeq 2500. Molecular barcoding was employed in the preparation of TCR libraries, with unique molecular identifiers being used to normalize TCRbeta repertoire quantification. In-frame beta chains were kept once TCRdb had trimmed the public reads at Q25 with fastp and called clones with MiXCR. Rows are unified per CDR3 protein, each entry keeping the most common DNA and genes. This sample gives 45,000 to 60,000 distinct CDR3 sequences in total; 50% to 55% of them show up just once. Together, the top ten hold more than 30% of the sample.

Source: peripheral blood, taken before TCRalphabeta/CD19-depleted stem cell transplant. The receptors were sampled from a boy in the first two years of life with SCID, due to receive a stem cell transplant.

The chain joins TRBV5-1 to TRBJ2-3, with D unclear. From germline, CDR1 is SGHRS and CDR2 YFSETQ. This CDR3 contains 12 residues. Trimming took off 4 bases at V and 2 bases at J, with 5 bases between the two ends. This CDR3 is CASSRPTDTQYF. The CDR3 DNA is TGCGCCAGCAGCCGCCCCACAGATACGCAGTATTTT.

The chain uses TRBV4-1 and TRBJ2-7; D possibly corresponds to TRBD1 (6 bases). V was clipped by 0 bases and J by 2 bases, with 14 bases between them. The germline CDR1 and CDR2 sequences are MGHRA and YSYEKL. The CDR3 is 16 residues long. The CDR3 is CASSQDSRGETYEQYF. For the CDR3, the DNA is TGCGCCAGCAGCCAAGATAGCAGGGGAGAAACCTACGAGCAGTACTTC.

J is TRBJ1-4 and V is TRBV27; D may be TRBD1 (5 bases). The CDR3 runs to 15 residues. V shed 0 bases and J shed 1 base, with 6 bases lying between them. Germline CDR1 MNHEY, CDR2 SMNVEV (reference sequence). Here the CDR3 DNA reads TGTGCCAGCAGTTTATCTCAGGGAACTAATGAAAAACTGTTTTTT. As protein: CASSLSQGTNEKLFF.

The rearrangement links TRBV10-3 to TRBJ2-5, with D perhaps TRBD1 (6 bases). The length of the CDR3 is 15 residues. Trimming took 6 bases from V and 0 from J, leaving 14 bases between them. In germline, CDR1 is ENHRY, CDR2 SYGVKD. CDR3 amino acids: CAISSGQTYQETQYF. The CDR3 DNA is TGTGCCATCAGCTCGGGACAAACGTACCAAGAGACCCAGTACTTC.

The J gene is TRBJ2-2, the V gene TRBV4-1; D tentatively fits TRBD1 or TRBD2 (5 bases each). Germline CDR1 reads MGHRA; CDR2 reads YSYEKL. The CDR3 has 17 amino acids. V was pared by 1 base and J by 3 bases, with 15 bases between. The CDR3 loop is CASSQARGGSDTGELFF. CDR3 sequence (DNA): TGCGCCAGCAGCCAAGCGCGTGGGGGATCGGACACCGGGGAGCTGTTTTTT.

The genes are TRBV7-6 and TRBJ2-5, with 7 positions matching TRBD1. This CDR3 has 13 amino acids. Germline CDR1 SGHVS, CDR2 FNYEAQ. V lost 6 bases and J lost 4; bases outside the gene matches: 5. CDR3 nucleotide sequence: TGTGCCAGCAGTTTAAGGGGGCGAGAGACCCAGTACTTC. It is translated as CASSLRGRETQYF.

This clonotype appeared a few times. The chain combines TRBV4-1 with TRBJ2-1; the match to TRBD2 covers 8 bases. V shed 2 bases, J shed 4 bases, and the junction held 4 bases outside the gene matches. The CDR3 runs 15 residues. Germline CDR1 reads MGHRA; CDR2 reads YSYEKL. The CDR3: CASSQKAGEYNEQFF. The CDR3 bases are TGCGCCAGCAGCCAAAAAGCGGGGGAGTACAATGAGCAGTTCTTC.

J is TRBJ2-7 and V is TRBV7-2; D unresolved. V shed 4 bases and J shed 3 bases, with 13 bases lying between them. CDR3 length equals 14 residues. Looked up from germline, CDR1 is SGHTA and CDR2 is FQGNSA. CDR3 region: CASSSARSNYEQYF. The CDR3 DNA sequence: TGTGCCAGCAGCTCCGCCCGGTCGAACTACGAGCAGTACTTC.

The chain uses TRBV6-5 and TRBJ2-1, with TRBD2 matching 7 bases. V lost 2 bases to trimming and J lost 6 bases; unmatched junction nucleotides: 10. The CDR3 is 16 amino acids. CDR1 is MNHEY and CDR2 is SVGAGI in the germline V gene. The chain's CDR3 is CASSYPYGGEGNEQFF. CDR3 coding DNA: TGTGCCAGCAGTTACCCCTACGGAGGGGAGGGCAATGAGCAGTTCTTC.

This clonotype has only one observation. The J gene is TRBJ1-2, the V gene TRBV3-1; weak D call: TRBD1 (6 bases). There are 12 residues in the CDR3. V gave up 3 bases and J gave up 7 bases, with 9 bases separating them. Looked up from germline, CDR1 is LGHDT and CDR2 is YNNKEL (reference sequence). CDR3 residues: CASSHRGSGYTF. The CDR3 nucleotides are TGTGCCAGCAGCCACAGGGGAAGTGGCTACACCTTC.

The CDR3 spells CASSFNTGLGPDEQYF. CDR3 nucleotides: TGTGCCAGCAGCTTTAATACGGGACTAGGGCCGGACGAGCAGTACTTC. The chain combines TRBV7-6 with TRBJ2-7; 8 positions match TRBD2. The CDR3 consists of 16 residues. The germline V gene encodes CDR1 SGHVS and CDR2 FNYEAQ. The J segment lost 5 bases and the V segment lost 3 bases, leaving 12 bases of the junction unmatched.

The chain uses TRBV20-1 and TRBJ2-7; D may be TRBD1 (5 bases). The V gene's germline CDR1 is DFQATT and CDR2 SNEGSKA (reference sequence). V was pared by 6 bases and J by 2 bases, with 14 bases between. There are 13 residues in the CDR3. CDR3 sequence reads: CSASDSHPYEQYF. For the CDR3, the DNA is TGCAGTGCAAGCGACAGCCACCCCTACGAGCAGTACTTC.

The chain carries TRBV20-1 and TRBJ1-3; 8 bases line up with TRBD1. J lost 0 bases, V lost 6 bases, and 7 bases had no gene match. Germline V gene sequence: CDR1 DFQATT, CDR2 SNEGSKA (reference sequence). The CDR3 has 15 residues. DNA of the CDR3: TGCAGTGCAGGACAGGGTTTCTACTCTGGAAACACCATATATTTT. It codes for CSAGQGFYSGNTIYF.

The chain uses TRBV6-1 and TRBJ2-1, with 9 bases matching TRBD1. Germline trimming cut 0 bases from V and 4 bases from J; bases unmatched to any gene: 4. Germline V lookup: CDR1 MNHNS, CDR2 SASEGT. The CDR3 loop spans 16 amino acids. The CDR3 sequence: CASSEAGTGLYNEQFF. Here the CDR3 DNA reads TGTGCCAGCAGTGAAGCGGGGACAGGGTTATACAATGAGCAGTTCTTC.

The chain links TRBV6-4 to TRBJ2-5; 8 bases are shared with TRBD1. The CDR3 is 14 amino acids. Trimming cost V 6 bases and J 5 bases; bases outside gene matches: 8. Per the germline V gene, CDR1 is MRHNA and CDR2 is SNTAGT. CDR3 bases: TGTGCCAGCAGCCCGACAGGGGAGAGGGAGACCCAGTACTTC. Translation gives CASSPTGERETQYF.

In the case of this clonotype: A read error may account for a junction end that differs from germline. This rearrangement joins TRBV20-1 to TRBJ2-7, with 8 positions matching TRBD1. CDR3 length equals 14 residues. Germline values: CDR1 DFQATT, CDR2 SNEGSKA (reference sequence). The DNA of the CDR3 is TGCAGTGCTAGCTTATCGGGACAGGCCTACGATCAGTACTTC. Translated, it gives CSASLSGQAYDQYF.

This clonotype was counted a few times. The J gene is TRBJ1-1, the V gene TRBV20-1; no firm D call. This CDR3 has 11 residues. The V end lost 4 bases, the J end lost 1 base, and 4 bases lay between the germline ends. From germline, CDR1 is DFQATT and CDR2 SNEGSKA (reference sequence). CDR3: CSAKENTEAFF. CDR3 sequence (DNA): TGCAGTGCTAAAGAGAACACTGAAGCTTTCTTT.

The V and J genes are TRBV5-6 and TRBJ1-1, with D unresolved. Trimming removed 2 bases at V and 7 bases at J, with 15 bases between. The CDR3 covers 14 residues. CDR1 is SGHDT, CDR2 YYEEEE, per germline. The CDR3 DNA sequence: TGTGCCAGCAGCTTAACTATCACAATTCGTGAAGCTTTCTTT. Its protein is CASSLTITIREAFF.

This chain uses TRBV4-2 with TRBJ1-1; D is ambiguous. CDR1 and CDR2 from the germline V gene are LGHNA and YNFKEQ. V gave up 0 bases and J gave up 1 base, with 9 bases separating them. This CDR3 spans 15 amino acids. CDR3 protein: CASSQDIGRNTEAFF. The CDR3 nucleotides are TGTGCCAGCAGCCAAGATATTGGACGGAACACTGAAGCTTTCTTT.

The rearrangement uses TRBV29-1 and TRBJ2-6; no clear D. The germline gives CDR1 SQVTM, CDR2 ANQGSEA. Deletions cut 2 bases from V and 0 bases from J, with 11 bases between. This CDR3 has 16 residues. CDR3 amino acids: CSVEFGQPSGANVLTF. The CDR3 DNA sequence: TGCAGCGTTGAATTCGGCCAGCCCTCTGGGGCCAACGTCCTGACTTTC.

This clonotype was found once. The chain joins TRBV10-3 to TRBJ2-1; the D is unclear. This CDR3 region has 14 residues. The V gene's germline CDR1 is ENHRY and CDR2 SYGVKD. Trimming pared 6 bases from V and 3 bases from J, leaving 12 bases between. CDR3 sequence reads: CAIRRPANYNEQFF. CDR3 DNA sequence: TGTGCCATCAGGCGACCAGCGAACTACAATGAGCAGTTCTTC.

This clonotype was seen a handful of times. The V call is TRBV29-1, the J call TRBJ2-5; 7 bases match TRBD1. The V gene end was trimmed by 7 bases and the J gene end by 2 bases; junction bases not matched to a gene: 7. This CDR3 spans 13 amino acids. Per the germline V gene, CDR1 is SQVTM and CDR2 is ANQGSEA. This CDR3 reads CSATGTVQETQYF. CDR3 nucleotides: TGCAGCGCGACAGGGACCGTTCAAGAGACCCAGTACTTC.

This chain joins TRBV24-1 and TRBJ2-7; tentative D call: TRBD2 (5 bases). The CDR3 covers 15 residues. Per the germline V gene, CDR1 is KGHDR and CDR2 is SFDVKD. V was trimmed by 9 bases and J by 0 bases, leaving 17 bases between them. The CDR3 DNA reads TGTGCCACCTCTGGAGGTGTCACTAGCTCCTACGAGCAGTACTTC. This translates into CATSGGVTSSYEQYF.

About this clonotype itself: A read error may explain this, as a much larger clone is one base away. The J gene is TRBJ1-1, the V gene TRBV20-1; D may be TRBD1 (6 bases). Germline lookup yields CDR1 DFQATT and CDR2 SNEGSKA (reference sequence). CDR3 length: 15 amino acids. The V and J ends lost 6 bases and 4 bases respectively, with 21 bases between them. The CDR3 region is CSAVNRVSMITEAFF. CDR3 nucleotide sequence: TGCAGTGCCGTTAACAGGGTCTCAATGATCACTGAAGCTTTCTTT.

CDR3 DNA: TGTGCCAGCAGCGTAGACTTAAGTGGGCGGGGAAACACCATATATTTT. This translates into CASSVDLSGRGNTIYF. The J gene is TRBJ1-3, the V gene TRBV9; no firm D call. The CDR3 spans 16 residues. Trimming cost V 0 bases and J 4 bases, with 14 bases left between them. Germline values: CDR1 SGDLS, CDR2 YYNGEE.

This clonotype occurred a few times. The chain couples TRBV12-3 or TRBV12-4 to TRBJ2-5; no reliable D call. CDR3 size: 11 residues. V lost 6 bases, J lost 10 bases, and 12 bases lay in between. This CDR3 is CASSPAVDQYF. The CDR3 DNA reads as TGTGCCAGCAGCCCCGCGGTCGACCAGTACTTC.

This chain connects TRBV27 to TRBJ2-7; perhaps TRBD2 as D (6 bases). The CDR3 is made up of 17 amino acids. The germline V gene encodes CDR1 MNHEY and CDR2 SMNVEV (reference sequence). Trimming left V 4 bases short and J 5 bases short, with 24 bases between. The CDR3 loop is CASSSPQSSGTQDEQYF. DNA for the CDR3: TGTGCCAGCAGTTCGCCGCAGAGTAGCGGTACTCAGGACGAGCAGTACTTC.

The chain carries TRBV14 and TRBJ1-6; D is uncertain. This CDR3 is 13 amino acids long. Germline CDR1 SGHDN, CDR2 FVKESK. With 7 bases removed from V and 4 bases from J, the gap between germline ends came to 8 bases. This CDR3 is CASTEGYNSPLHF. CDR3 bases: TGTGCCAGCACTGAGGGTTATAATTCACCCCTCCACTTT.

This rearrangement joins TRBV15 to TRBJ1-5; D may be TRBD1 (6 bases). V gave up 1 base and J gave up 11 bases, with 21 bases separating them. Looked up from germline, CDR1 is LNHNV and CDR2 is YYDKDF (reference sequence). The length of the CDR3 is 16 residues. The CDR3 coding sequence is TGTGCCACCAGCAGAGGAGACAGGTTCCCGGGGGAAGCCCAGCATTTT. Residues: CATSRGDRFPGEAQHF.